These 18 T cell receptor beta chains came from one sample sequenced in a study of T-cell reconstitution after alpha-beta-depleted transplantation in children. During its preparation, the TCRbeta library received unique molecular identifiers. In TCRdb, the PCR reads were re-called with MiXCR into one record per CDR3 protein. The sample has over 450,000 distinct CDR3 sequences, about 10% seen once. This material consisted of PBMCs, taken before TCRalphabeta/CD19-depleted stem cell transplant. The receptors stem from a child aged 2-15 years with inherited bone marrow failure, due to receive a stem cell transplant.

This clonotype has a handful of counts. The V gene is TRBV5-6, the J gene TRBJ2-7; 9 bases are shared with TRBD1. V lost 4 bases, J lost 6 bases, and 5 bases stayed unmatched. The CDR3 length is 13 residues. Germline CDR1 and CDR2: SGHDT and YYEEEE. This CDR3 is CASSPGQGLEQYF. The CDR3 coding sequence is TGTGCCAGCAGCCCCGGACAGGGGCTCGAGCAGTACTTC.

The sample holds many counts of this clonotype. V usage is TRBV27 and J usage is TRBJ1-6; no clear D. The CDR3 has 15 residues. V lost 6 bases and J lost 3, with 12 bases in between. CDR1 is MNHEY, CDR2 SMNVEV, per germline (reference sequence). The CDR3 is CASRVGQDYNSPLHF. In DNA form, the CDR3 reads TGTGCCAGCAGAGTTGGGCAGGACTATAATTCACCCCTCCACTTT.

This clonotype showed up many times. The chain carries TRBV29-1 and TRBJ2-1; no firm D call. CDR1 is SQVTM, CDR2 ANQGSEA, per germline. V lost 7 bases and J 9 bases, leaving 10 bases between the germline ends. The CDR3 is 10 amino acids. Here the CDR3 DNA reads TGCAGCGCAGGCTTTCGTGAGCAGTTCTTC. Encoded protein: CSAGFREQFF.

This clonotype occurred many times. This chain links TRBV9 with TRBJ1-1; the D is unclear. The CDR3 runs 14 residues. Looked up from germline, CDR1 is SGDLS and CDR2 is YYNGEE. The V end lost 0 bases, the J end lost 0 bases, and 6 bases lay between the germline ends. The CDR3 reads CASSVAGVNTEAFF. In DNA, the CDR3 is TGTGCCAGCAGCGTAGCGGGAGTGAACACTGAAGCTTTCTTT.

This clonotype has ten or more counts. The chain carries TRBV4-2 and TRBJ2-1; D may be TRBD1 (7 bases). CDR1 and CDR2 (germline): LGHNA, YNFKEQ. Trimming stripped 1 base from V and 8 bases from J, with 21 bases between. The CDR3 is 17 residues long. The CDR3 nucleotides read TGTGCCAGCAGCCAAGGCGAAAACAGGGGACTCGGCGATGAGCAGTTCTTC. As protein: CASSQGENRGLGDEQFF.

The genes are TRBV5-8 and TRBJ2-3; D call uncertain. V lost 5 bases to trimming and J lost 2 bases, with 9 bases between them. The germline V gene has CDR1 SGHTS and CDR2 YDEGEE. There are 13 residues in the CDR3. The CDR3 loop reads CASRGVPTDTQYF. The CDR3 DNA is TGTGCCAGCAGAGGAGTCCCCACAGATACGCAGTATTTT.

This clonotype was counted many times. V usage is TRBV24-1 and J usage is TRBJ2-3, with 8 bases matching TRBD1. The CDR3 has 16 residues. The germline CDR1 and CDR2 sequences are KGHDR and SFDVKD. V lost 4 bases to trimming and J lost 5 bases; unmatched junction nucleotides: 10. CDR3 sequence reads: CATSEPRAGGVDTQYF. CDR3 nucleotide sequence: TGTGCCACCAGTGAGCCAAGGGCAGGGGGCGTAGATACGCAGTATTTT.

This clonotype came up a few times. The chain employs TRBV6-5 and TRBJ2-3, with TRBD2 identical over 15 bases. Germline V gene lookup returns CDR1 MNHEY and CDR2 SVGAGI. The CDR3 covers 16 residues. J gave up 6 bases and V 4 bases, and 5 bases lay outside the gene matches. The CDR3 spells CASSSRTSGRADTQYF. CDR3 bases: TGTGCCAGCAGTTCCCGGACTAGCGGGAGGGCGGATACGCAGTATTTT.

This clonotype appeared many times. The chain links TRBV9 to TRBJ2-1, with 8 bases lining up with TRBD2. V gave up 7 bases and J gave up 5 bases; unmatched junction bases: 5. The length of the CDR3 is 13 residues. The germline gives CDR1 SGDLS, CDR2 YYNGEE. The CDR3 nucleotides read TGTGCCAGCGCTCGGACTAGCAACAATGAGCAGTTCTTC. Translating it yields CASARTSNNEQFF.

The chain is built from TRBV18 and TRBJ2-7, with 10 bases aligning to TRBD1. This CDR3 is 16 amino acids long. Germline trimming cut 1 base from V and 1 base from J; bases unmatched to any gene: 4. Germline V gene sequence: CDR1 KGHSH, CDR2 LQKENI. The CDR3 region is CASSPRTGGVSYEQYF. The CDR3 nucleotides are TGTGCCAGCTCACCACGGACAGGGGGGGTATCCTACGAGCAGTACTTC.

This clonotype was counted many times. The chain uses TRBV20-1 and TRBJ2-5; 7 bases align to TRBD1. This CDR3 is built from 12 residues. Germline CDR1 is DFQATT and CDR2 is SNEGSKA (reference sequence). With V trimmed by 6 bases and J by 5 bases, 6 bases remained unmatched. Here the CDR3 DNA reads TGCAGTGCACCACAGGGGCCGGAGACCCAGTACTTC. Protein product: CSAPQGPETQYF.

The genes are TRBV29-1 and TRBJ2-4, with 12 bases aligning to TRBD2. The CDR3 spans 14 residues. The ends lost 3 bases at V and 7 bases at J; junction bases unmatched: 4. The germline CDR1 and CDR2 sequences are SQVTM and ANQGSEA. CDR3 nucleotides: TGCAGCGTTGAGGCTAGCGGGAGGGGGAACATTCAGTACTTC. It translates to CSVEASGRGNIQYF.

A few counts support this clonotype. The rearrangement uses TRBV7-9 and TRBJ2-1; D remains ambiguous. V dropped 1 base and J dropped 6 bases, with 7 bases sitting between them. The CDR3 contains 13 residues. Germline CDR1 SEHNR, CDR2 FQNEAQ (reference sequence). CDR3: CASSLVATNEQFF. The CDR3, as DNA: TGTGCCAGCAGCTTAGTCGCGACCAATGAGCAGTTCTTC. The full variable domain, in which reference TRBV7-9 and TRBJ2-1 provide the parts outside the CDR3, is DTGVSQNPRHKITKRGQNVTFRCDPISEHNRLYWYRQTLGQGPEFLTYFQNEAQLEKSRLLSDRFSAERPKGSFSTLEIQRTEQGDSAMYLCASSLVATNEQFFGPGTRLTVL.

This clonotype showed up just a few times. The chain combines TRBV20-1 with TRBJ1-2; TRBD1 might be the D (5 bases). The CDR3 has 11 amino acids. V was cut by 3 bases and J by 4 bases, with 6 bases left in between. Germline assignment: CDR1 DFQATT and CDR2 SNEGSKA (reference sequence). CDR3 nucleotide sequence: TGCAGTGCTAGGGGGGGCTATGGCTACACCTTC. Encoded protein: CSARGGYGYTF.

This clonotype was found many times. The chain recombines TRBV12-5 with TRBJ2-3, with TRBD1 as a possible D gene (5 bases). Per germline, CDR1 LGHNT and CDR2 FRNRAP. This CDR3 has 14 amino acids. The ends were cut back, 7 bases at V and 0 bases at J, with 11 bases in the middle. This chain's CDR3 is CASEWGTSTDTQYF. CDR3 in DNA: TGTGCTAGTGAATGGGGCACTAGCACAGATACGCAGTATTTT.

V usage is TRBV5-6 and J usage is TRBJ2-1, with D possibly matching TRBD1 (6 bases). The CDR3 has 13 residues. Between the trimmed V and J ends, which lost 3 bases and 8 bases, there was a span of 12 bases. From germline, CDR1 is SGHDT and CDR2 YYEEEE. The CDR3 DNA follows: TGTGCCAGCAGCTGGGGCAGGGGCCATGAGCAGTTCTTC. This gives the protein CASSWGRGHEQFF.

This clonotype was seen at least ten times. This chain joins TRBV20-1 and TRBJ2-4; 11 bases are a match to TRBD2. CDR3 length: 15 residues. CDR1 and CDR2 from the germline V gene are DFQATT and SNEGSKA (reference sequence). With V trimmed by 2 bases and J by 6 bases, 6 bases remained unmatched. The CDR3 sequence: CSARPTGTSGNIQYF. CDR3 DNA sequence: TGCAGTGCTAGACCAACAGGGACTAGCGGAAACATTCAGTACTTC.

A remark on this clonotype: A read error is possible here, since a much larger clone lies one base away. The chain combines TRBV6-5 with TRBJ2-5; 9 positions agree with TRBD1. V trimming: 2 bases; J trimming: 4 bases; junction bases outside the gene matches: 5. Germline CDR1 is MNHEY and CDR2 is SVGAGI. The CDR3 has 15 amino acids. As DNA, the CDR3 is TGTGCCAGCAGTTACCCGTCGGACAGGGGAGAGACCCAGTACTTC. This codes for CASSYPSDRGETQYF.